This entry is about one TCR beta chain. Germline values: CDR1 MNHEY, CDR2 SMNVEV (reference sequence). V shed 2 bases and J shed 1 base, with 9 bases lying between them. This CDR3 spans 15 amino acids. The data were produced by immunoSEQ multiplex PCR, yet TCRdb's version contains in-frame clones alone and is incomplete. Of around 100,000 clones listed, roughly nine tenths are singletons. The source of the sample is a study of T cell responses to AZD1222 COVID-19 vaccine. This rearrangement joins TRBV27 to TRBJ1-3; D perhaps matches TRBD1 (5 bases). This sequence originates from an adult in good health. Sequencing used peripheral blood, obtained on day 0 of AZD1222 vaccination. This CDR3 is CASSLGGGSGNTIYF. Here the CDR3 DNA reads TGTGCCAGCAGTTTAGGGGGGGGTTCTGGAAACACCATATATTTT.